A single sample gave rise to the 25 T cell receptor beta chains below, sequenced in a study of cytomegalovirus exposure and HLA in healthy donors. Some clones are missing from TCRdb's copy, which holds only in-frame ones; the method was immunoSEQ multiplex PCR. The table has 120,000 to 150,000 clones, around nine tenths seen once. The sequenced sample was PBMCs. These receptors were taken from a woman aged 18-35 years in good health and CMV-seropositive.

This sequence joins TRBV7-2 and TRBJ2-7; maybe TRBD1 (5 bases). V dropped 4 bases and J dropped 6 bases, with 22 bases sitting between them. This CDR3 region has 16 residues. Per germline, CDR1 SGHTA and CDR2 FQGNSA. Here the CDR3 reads CASSSGEAGWDAEQYF. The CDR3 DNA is TGTGCCAGCAGCTCAGGAGAGGCAGGGTGGGATGCCGAGCAGTACTTC.

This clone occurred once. The CDR3 loop is CASRQAPSYEQYF. The CDR3 DNA sequence: TGTGCCAGCAGACAGGCCCCTTCCTACGAGCAGTACTTC. The chain joins TRBV27 to TRBJ2-7; D is perhaps TRBD1 (5 bases). V was trimmed by 6 bases and J by 1 base, leaving 10 bases between them. Germline V gene data show CDR1 as MNHEY and CDR2 as SMNVEV (reference sequence). The CDR3 is made up of 13 amino acids.

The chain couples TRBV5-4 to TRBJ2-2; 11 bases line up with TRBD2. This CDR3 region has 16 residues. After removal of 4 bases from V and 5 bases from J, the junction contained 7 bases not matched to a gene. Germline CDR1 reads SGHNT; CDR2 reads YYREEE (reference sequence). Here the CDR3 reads CASSLVGTSGTGELFF. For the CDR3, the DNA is TGTGCCAGCAGCCTAGTTGGGACTAGCGGTACCGGGGAGCTGTTTTTT.

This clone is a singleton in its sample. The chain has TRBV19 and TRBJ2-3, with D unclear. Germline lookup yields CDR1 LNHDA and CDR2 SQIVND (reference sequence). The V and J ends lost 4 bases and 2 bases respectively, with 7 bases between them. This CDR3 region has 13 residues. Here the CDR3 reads CASSTKNTDTQYF. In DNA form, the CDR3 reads TGTGCCAGTAGTACAAAAAACACAGATACGCAGTATTTT.

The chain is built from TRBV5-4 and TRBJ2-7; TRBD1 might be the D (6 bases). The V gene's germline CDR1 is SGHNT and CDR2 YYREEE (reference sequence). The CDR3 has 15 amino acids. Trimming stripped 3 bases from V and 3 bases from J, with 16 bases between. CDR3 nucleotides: TGTGCCAGCAGCTCGACGGGACACCTCGACTACGAGCAGTACTTC. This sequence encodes CASSSTGHLDYEQYF.

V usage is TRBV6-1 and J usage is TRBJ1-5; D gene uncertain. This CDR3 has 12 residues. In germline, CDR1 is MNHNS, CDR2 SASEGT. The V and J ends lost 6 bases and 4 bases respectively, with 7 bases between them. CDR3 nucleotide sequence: TGTGCCAGCAGCAAATTTAATCAGCCCCAGCATTTT. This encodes CASSKFNQPQHF.

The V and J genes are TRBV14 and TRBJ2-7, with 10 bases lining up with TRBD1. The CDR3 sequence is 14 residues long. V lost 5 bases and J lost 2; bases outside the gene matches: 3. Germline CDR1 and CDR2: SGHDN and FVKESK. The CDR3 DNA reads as TGTGCCAGCAGCTACGGACAGGGGGCCTACGAGCAGTACTTC. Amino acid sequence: CASSYGQGAYEQYF. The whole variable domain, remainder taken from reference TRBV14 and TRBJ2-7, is EAGVTQFPSHSVIEKGQTVTLRCDPISGHDNLYWYRRVMGKEIKFLLHFVKESKQDESGMPNNRFLAERTGGTYSTLKVQPAELEDSGVYFCASSYGQGAYEQYFGPGTRLTVT.

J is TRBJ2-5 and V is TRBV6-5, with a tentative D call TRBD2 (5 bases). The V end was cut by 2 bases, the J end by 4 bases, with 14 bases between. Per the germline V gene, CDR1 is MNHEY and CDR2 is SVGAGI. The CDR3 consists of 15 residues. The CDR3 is CASSYLRGSGETQYF. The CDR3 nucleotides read TGTGCCAGCAGTTACCTGAGAGGGAGTGGAGAGACCCAGTACTTC.

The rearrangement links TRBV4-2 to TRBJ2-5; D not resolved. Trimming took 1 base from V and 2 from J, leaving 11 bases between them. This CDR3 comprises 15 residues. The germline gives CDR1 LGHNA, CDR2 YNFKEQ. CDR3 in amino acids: CASSQVAQEQETQYF. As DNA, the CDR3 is TGTGCCAGCAGCCAAGTCGCTCAGGAACAAGAGACCCAGTACTTC.

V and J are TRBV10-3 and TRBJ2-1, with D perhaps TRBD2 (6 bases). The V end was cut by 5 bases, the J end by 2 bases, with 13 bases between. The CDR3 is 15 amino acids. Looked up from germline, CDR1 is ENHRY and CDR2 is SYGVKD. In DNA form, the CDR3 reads TGTGCCATCAGTCAGCCCGGGGGTCCCTACAATGAGCAGTTCTTC. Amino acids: CAISQPGGPYNEQFF.

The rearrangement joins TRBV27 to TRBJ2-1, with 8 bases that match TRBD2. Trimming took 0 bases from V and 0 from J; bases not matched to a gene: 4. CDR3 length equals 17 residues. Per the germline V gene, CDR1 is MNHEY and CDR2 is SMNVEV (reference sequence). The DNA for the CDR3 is TGTGCCAGCAGTTTATCACGCGGGAGGACCTCCTACAATGAGCAGTTCTTC. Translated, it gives CASSLSRGRTSYNEQFF.

The CDR3: CASSQANIYGYTF. The CDR3 DNA is TGTGCCAGCAGCCAAGCCAACATCTATGGCTACACCTTC. The chain employs TRBV14 and TRBJ1-2; D gene uncertain. The V and J ends lost 1 base and 4 bases respectively, with 7 bases between them. The CDR3 has 13 amino acids. Germline values: CDR1 SGHDN, CDR2 FVKESK.

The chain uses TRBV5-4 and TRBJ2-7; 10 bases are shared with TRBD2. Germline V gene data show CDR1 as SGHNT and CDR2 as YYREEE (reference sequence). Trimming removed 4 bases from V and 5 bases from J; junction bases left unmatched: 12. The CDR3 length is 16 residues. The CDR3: CASSPNSLAGKNEQYF. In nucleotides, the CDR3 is TGTGCCAGCAGCCCGAATTCACTAGCGGGAAAGAACGAGCAGTACTTC.

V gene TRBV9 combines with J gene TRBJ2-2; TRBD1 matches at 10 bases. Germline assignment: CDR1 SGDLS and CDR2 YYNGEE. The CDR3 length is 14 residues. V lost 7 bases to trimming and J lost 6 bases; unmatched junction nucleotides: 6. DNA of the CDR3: TGTGCCAGCCAGCGGGACAGGGGCTCCGGGGAGCTGTTTTTT. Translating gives CASQRDRGSGELFF.

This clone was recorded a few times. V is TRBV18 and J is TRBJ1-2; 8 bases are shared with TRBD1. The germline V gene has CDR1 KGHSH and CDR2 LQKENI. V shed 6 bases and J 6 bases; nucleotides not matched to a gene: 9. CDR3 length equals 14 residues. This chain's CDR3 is CASSPGQVGDGYTF. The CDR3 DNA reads TGTGCCAGCTCGCCGGGACAGGTCGGAGATGGCTACACCTTC.

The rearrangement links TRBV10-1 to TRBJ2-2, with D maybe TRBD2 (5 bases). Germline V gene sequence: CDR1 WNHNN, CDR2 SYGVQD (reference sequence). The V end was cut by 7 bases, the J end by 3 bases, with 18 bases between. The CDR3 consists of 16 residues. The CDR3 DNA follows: TGCGCCAGCATTACGACCGGTGCGGAGGACACCGGGGAGCTGTTTTTT. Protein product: CASITTGAEDTGELFF.

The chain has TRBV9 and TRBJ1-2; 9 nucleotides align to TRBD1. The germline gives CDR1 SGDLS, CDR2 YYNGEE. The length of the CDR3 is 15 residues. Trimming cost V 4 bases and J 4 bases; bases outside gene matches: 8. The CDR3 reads CASSLRDRVFYGYTF. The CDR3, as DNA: TGTGCCAGCAGCCTACGGGACAGGGTATTCTATGGCTACACCTTC.

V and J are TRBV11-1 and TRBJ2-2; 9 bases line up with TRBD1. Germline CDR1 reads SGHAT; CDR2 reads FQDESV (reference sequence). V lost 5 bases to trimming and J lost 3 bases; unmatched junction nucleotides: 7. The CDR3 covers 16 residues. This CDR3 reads CASSLGQGMYTGELFF. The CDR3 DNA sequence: TGTGCCAGCAGCCTCGGACAGGGGATGTACACCGGGGAGCTGTTTTTT.

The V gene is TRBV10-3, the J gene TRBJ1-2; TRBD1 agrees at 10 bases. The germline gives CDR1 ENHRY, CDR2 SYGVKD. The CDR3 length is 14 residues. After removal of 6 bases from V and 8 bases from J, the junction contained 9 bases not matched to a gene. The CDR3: CAIRYPSTGGGYTF. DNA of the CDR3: TGTGCCATCAGGTACCCCTCGACAGGGGGCGGCTACACCTTC.

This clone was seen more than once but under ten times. This CDR3 reads CASSFPEMYEQYF. CDR3 nucleotides: TGTGCCAGCAGTTTCCCCGAGATGTACGAGCAGTACTTC. V gene TRBV28 combines with J gene TRBJ2-7; D gene ambiguous. CDR1 and CDR2 from the germline V gene are MDHEN and SYDVKM. The CDR3 runs 13 residues. Deletions cut 3 bases from V and 4 bases from J, with 10 bases between.

The CDR3 region is CASSFRIQGNQPQHF. As DNA, the CDR3 is TGTGCCAGTAGTTTTAGGATTCAGGGCAATCAGCCCCAGCATTTT. V is TRBV19 and J is TRBJ1-5; no definite D call. V gave up 5 bases and J gave up 2 bases, with 13 bases separating them. Germline V CDR1 and CDR2: LNHDA, SQIVND (reference sequence). The CDR3 spans 15 residues.

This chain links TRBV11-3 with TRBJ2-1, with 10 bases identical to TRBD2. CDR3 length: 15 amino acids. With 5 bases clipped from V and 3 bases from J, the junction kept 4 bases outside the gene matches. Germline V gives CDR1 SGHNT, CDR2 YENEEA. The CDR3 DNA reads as TGTGCCAGCAGCCTTACTAGCGGGGACTACAATGAGCAGTTCTTC. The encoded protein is CASSLTSGDYNEQFF.

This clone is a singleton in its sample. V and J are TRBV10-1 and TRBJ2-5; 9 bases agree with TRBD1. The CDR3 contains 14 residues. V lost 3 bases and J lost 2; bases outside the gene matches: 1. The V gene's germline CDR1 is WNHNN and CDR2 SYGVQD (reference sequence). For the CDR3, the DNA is TGCGCCAGCAGTGACGACAGGGGGCAAGAGACCCAGTACTTC. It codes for CASSDDRGQETQYF.

The CDR3 region is CASKSSGRVGEQFF. CDR3 coding DNA: TGTGCCAGCAAGTCTAGCGGGAGAGTGGGTGAGCAGTTCTTC. The chain carries TRBV6-5 and TRBJ2-1; 10 bases are shared with TRBD2. The CDR3 sequence is 14 residues long. Germline assignment: CDR1 MNHEY and CDR2 SVGAGI. Trimming removed 7 bases from V and 9 bases from J; junction bases left unmatched: 9.

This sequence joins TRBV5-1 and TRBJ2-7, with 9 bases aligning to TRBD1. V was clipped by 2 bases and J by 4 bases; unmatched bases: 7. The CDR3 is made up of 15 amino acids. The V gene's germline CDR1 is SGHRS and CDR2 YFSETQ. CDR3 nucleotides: TGCGCCAGCAGCTTCGGGACAGGGATAAGATACGAGCAGTACTTC. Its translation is CASSFGTGIRYEQYF.